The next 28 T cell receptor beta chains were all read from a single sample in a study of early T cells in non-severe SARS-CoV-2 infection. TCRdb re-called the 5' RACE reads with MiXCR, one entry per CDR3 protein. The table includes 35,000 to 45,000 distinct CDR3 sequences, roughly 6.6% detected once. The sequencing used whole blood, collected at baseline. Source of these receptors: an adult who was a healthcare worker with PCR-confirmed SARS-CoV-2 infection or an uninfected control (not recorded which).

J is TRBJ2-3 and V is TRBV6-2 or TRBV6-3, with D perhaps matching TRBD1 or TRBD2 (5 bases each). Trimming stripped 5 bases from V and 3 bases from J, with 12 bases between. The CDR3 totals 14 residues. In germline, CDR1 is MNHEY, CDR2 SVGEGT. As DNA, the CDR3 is TGTGCCAGCAGTGCCTCCGGGACGACAGATACGCAGTATTTT. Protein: CASSASGTTDTQYF.

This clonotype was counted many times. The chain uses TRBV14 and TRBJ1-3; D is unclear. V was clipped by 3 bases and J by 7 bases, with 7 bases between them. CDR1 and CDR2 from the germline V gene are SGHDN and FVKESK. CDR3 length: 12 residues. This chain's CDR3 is CASSHTRNTIYF. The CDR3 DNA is TGTGCCAGCAGCCATACCCGGAACACCATATATTTT.

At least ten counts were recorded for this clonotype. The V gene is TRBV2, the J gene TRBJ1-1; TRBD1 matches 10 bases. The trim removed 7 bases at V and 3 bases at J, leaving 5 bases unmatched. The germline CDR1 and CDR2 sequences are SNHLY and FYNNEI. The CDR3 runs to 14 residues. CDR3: CASNGQGGDTEAFF. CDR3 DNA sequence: TGTGCCAGCAATGGACAGGGGGGGGACACTGAAGCTTTCTTT.

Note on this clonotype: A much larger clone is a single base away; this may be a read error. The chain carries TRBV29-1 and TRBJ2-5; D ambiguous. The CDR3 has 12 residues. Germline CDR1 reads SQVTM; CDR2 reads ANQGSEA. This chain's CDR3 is CNVDGAGETQYF. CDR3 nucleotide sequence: TGCAACGTTGACGGCGCCGGGGAGACCCAGTACTTC.

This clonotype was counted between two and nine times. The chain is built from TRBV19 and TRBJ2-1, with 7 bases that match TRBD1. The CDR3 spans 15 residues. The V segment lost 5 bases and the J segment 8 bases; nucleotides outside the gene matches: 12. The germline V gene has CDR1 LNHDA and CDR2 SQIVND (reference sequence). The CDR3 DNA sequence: TGTGCCAGTAGTCTTCGCCCGGACAGGAGCGATGAGCAGTTCTTC. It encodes CASSLRPDRSDEQFF.

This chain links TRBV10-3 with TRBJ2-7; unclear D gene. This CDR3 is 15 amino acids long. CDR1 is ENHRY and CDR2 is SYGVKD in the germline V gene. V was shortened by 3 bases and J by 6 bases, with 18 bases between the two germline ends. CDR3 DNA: TGTGCCATCAGTGAATCTCAAGGGTTCCTAAGCGAGCAGTACTTC. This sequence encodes CAISESQGFLSEQYF.

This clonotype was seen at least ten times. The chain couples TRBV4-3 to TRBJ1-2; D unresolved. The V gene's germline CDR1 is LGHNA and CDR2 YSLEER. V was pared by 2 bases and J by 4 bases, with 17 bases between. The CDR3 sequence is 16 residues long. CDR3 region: CASSQSWARIGYGYTF. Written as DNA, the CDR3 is TGCGCCAGCAGCCAATCCTGGGCACGTATAGGCTATGGCTACACCTTC.

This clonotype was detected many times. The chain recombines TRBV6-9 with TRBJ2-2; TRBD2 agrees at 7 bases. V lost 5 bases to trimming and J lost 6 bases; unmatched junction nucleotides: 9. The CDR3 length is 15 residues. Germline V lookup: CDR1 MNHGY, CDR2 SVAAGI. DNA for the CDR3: TGTGCCAGCAGTCCCCGACTAGCCGTAGCCGGGGAGCTGTTTTTT. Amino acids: CASSPRLAVAGELFF.

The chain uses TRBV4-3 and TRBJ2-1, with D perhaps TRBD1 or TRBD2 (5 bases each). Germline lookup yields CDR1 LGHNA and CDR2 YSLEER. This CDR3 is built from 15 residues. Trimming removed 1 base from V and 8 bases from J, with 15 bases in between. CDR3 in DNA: TGCGCCAGCAGCCAAGCATGGGACCCCCTGCATGAGCAGTTCTTC. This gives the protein CASSQAWDPLHEQFF.

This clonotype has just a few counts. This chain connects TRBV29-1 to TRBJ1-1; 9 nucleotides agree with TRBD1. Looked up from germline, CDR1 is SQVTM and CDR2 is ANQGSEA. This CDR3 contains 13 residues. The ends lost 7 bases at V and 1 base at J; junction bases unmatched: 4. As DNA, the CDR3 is TGCAGCGCCAGGACAGGGGCGAACACTGAAGCTTTCTTT. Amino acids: CSARTGANTEAFF.

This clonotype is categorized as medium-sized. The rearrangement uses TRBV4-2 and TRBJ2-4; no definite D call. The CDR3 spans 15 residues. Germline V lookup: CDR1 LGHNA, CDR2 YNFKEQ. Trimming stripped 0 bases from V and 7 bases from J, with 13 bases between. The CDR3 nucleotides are TGTGCCAGCAGCCAAGATTATGGCGAGACTAACATTCAGTACTTC. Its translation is CASSQDYGETNIQYF.

CDR3 amino acids: CASSPDGSTDTQYF. The CDR3 DNA sequence: TGTGCCAGTAGCCCGGACGGAAGCACAGATACGCAGTATTTT. The chain has TRBV19 and TRBJ2-3, with no clear D. The germline CDR1 and CDR2 sequences are LNHDA and SQIVND (reference sequence). The CDR3 is 14 amino acids. The V gene lost 6 bases and the J gene lost 0 bases, with 10 bases spanning the gap.

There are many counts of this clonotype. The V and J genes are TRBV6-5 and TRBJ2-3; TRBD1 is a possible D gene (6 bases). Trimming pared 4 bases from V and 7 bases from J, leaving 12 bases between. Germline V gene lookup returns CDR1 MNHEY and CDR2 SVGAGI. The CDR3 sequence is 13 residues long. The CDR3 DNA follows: TGTGCCAGCAGTTCCAAACAGGGAAATACGCAGTATTTT. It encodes CASSSKQGNTQYF.

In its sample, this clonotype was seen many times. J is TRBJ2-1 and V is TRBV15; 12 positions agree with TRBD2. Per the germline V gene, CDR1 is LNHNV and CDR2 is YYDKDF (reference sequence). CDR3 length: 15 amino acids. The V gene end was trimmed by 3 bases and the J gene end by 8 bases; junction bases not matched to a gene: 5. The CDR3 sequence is CATSSSGLAGYEQFF. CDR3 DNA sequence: TGTGCCACCAGCAGCTCCGGACTAGCGGGGTATGAGCAGTTCTTC.

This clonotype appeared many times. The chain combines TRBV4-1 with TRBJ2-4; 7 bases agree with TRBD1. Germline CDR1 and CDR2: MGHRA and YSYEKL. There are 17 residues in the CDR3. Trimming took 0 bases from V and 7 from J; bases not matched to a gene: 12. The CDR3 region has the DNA TGCGCCAGCAGCCAAGATCCCCCCCAGGGGGTACAGAACATTCAGTACTTC. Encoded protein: CASSQDPPQGVQNIQYF.

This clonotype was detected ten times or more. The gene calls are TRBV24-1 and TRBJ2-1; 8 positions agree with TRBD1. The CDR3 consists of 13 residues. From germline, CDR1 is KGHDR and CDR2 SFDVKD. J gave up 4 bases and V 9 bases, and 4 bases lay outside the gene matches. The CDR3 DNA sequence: TGTGCCACCGCCCGGGACAGGTACAATGAGCAGTTCTTC. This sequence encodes CATARDRYNEQFF.

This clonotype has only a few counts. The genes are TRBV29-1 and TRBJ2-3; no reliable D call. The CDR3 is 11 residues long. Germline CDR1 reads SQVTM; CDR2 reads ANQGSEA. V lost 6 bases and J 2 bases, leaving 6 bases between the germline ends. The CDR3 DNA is TGCAGCGTCCGACTCACAGATACGCAGTATTTT. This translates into CSVRLTDTQYF.

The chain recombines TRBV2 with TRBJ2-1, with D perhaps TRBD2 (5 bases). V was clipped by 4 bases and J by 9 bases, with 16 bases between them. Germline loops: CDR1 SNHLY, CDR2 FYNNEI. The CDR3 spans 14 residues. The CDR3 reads CASSGALSGGEQFF. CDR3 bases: TGTGCCAGCAGTGGAGCCTTGTCAGGAGGTGAGCAGTTCTTC.

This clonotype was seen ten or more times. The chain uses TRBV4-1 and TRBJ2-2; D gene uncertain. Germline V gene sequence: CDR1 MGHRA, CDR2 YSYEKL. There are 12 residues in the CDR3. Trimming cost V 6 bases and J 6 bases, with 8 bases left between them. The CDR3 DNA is TGCGCCAGCAGGGGCCTTGCCGGGGAGCTGTTTTTT. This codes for CASRGLAGELFF.

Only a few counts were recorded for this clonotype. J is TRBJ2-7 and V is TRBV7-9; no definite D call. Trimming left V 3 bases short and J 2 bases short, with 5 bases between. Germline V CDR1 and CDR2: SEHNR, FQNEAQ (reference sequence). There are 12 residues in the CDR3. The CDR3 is CASSFSTYEQYF. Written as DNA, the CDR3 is TGTGCCAGCAGCTTTAGTACCTACGAGCAGTACTTC.

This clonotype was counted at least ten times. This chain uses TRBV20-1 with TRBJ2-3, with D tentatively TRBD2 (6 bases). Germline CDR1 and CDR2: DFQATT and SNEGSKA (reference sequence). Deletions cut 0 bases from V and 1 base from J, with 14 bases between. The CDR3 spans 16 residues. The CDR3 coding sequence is TGCAGTGCTAGAGATGATAAGGCTAGCGGCACAGATACGCAGTATTTT. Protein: CSARDDKASGTDTQYF.

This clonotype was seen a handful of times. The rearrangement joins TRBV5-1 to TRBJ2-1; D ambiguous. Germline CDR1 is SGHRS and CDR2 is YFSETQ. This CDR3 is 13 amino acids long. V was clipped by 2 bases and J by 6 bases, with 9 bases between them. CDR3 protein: CASSFTGLNEQFF. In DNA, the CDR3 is TGCGCCAGCAGCTTTACGGGCCTCAATGAGCAGTTCTTC.

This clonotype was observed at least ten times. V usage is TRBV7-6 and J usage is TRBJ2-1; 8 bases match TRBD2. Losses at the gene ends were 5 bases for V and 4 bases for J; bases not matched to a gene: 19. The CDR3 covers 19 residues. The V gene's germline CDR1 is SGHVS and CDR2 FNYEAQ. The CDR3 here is CASSPWGASGHSRYNEQFF. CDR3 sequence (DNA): TGTGCCAGCAGCCCATGGGGGGCTAGCGGGCACTCCAGATACAATGAGCAGTTCTTC.

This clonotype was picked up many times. The CDR3 region is CASSTGHPYTDTQYF. The CDR3 DNA sequence: TGTGCCAGTAGTACGGGACACCCGTACACAGATACGCAGTATTTT. The chain recombines TRBV19 with TRBJ2-3; weak D call: TRBD1 (6 bases). V lost 4 bases, J lost 2 bases, and 13 bases lay in between. The CDR3 has 15 amino acids. Germline V lookup: CDR1 LNHDA, CDR2 SQIVND (reference sequence).

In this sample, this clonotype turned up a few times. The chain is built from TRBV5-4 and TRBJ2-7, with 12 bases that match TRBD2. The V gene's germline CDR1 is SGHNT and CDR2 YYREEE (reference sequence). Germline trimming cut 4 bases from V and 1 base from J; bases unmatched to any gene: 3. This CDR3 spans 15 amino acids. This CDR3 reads CASSSGLAGSYEQYF. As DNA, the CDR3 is TGTGCCAGCAGCAGCGGACTAGCGGGATCCTACGAGCAGTACTTC.

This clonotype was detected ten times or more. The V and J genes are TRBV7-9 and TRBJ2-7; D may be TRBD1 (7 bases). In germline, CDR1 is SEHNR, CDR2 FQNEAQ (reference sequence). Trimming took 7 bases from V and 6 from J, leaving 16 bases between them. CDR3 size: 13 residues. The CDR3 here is CASNPGGGFEQYF. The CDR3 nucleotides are TGTGCCAGCAACCCAGGGGGAGGTTTCGAGCAGTACTTC.

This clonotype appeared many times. The CDR3 here is CASSPTLNINEQFF. The CDR3 DNA is TGTGCCAGCAGCCCAACACTTAACATCAATGAGCAGTTCTTC. The V call is TRBV14, the J call TRBJ2-1; D unresolved. The CDR3 is made up of 14 amino acids. Deletions cut 4 bases from V and 6 bases from J, with 13 bases between. Germline CDR1 is SGHDN and CDR2 is FVKESK. Using reference TRBV14 and TRBJ2-1 for the parts outside the CDR3, the full variable domain is EAGVTQFPSHSVIEKGQTVTLRCDPISGHDNLYWYRRVMGKEIKFLLHFVKESKQDESGMPNNRFLAERTGGTYSTLKVQPAELEDSGVYFCASSPTLNINEQFFGPGTRLTVL.

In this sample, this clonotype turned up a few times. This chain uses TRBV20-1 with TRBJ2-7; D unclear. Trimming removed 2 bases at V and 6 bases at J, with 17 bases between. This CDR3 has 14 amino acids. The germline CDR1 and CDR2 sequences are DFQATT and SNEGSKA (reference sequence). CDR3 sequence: CSARYPDVYSEQYF. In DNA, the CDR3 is TGCAGTGCTAGATACCCAGACGTATACTCCGAGCAGTACTTC.